Each of the 29 T cell receptor beta chains below was sequenced from the same sample in a study of Graves' ophthalmopathy and Graves' hyperthyroidism. RNA transcripts yielded amplified TCR beta CDR3 regions. In the first round, RT-PCR was carried out with HTBI primers, and a multiplex PCR formed the second round. TCRdb re-analysed the multiplex PCR reads in MiXCR, keeping a single row per CDR3 protein. Among fewer than 600,000 distinct CDR3 sequences listed, 14% were seen once. Sequences were obtained from blood. Every receptor here comes from a woman aged 25 to 39 with Graves' ophthalmopathy.

At least ten counts were recorded for this clonotype. This sequence joins TRBV4-1 and TRBJ2-7; 10 bases are shared with TRBD1. J gave up 6 bases and V 1 base, and 6 bases lay outside the gene matches. The CDR3 totals 15 residues. In germline, CDR1 is MGHRA, CDR2 YSYEKL. The CDR3 DNA reads TGCGCCAGCAGCCAAGTAGGGGACAGGGGTGCCGAGCAGTACTTC. It yields the protein CASSQVGDRGAEQYF.

This clonotype was seen many times. The J gene is TRBJ2-7, the V gene TRBV3-1; 7 bases are shared with TRBD2. The CDR3 runs to 13 residues. CDR1 is LGHDT, CDR2 YNNKEL, per germline (reference sequence). V dropped 8 bases and J dropped 1; count of bases not matched to a gene: 5. The CDR3 region has the DNA TGTGCCAGCGGGCTAGCGGAATCCTACGAGCAGTACTTC. Encoded protein: CASGLAESYEQYF.

This clonotype was seen ten or more times. The chain has TRBV11-2 and TRBJ2-5; TRBD1 matches at 7 bases. Germline CDR1 reads SGHAT; CDR2 reads FQNNGV. Unmatched junction bases numbered 16, after V lost 0 bases and J lost 6 bases. CDR3 length: 18 residues. CDR3 sequence (DNA): TGTGCCAGCAGCTTAGATTTTCGGACAGGAAAGGCTGGCAAGACCCAGTACTTC. Residues: CASSLDFRTGKAGKTQYF.

This clonotype has at least ten counts. The gene calls are TRBV9 and TRBJ1-1; D perhaps matches TRBD1 (5 bases). The germline V gene has CDR1 SGDLS and CDR2 YYNGEE. CDR3 length equals 16 residues. V was shortened by 2 bases and J by 1 base, with 15 bases between the two germline ends. The CDR3 spells CASSVGPAGTNTEAFF. The CDR3 bases are TGTGCCAGCAGCGTCGGGCCCGCAGGGACGAACACTGAAGCTTTCTTT.

This clonotype appeared many times. This sequence joins TRBV6-5 and TRBJ2-2; D tentatively fits TRBD1 or TRBD2 (6 bases each). The CDR3 extends over 11 amino acids. CDR1 is MNHEY, CDR2 SVGAGI, per germline. Trimming took off 7 bases at V and 7 bases at J, with 7 bases between the two ends. CDR3 amino acids: CASKGGGELFF. CDR3 DNA: TGTGCCAGCAAGGGGGGCGGGGAGCTGTTTTTT.

This clonotype was picked up many times. V usage is TRBV6-2 or TRBV6-3 and J usage is TRBJ2-7; the D gene is possibly TRBD1 (5 bases). Germline V gene sequence: CDR1 MNHEY, CDR2 SVGEGT. The CDR3 runs to 16 residues. The V gene lost 0 bases and the J gene lost 0 bases, with 12 bases spanning the gap. CDR3 sequence reads: CASSYSGLPSSYEQYF. DNA of the CDR3: TGTGCCAGCAGTTACTCGGGGCTCCCGAGCTCCTACGAGCAGTACTTC.

This clonotype was observed at least ten times. The rearrangement links TRBV24-1 to TRBJ2-2; no clear D gene. Trimming shortened V by 0 bases and J by 2 bases, and 6 bases separated the two germline ends. Germline V lookup: CDR1 KGHDR, CDR2 SFDVKD. There are 15 residues in the CDR3. This chain's CDR3 is CATSDLADNTGELFF. CDR3 in DNA: TGTGCCACCAGTGATTTGGCGGACAACACCGGGGAGCTGTTTTTT.

The chain recombines TRBV7-9 with TRBJ2-7; D may correspond to TRBD1 or TRBD2 (5 bases each). Germline CDR1 SEHNR, CDR2 FQNEAQ (reference sequence). CDR3 length: 15 residues. Deletions cut 5 bases from V and 3 bases from J, with 17 bases between. The CDR3 nucleotides read TGTGCCAGCAGCCCAACAGGATCAGAGGGCTACGAGCAGTACTTC. This encodes CASSPTGSEGYEQYF. The complete variable domain, with remaining parts taken from reference TRBV7-9 and TRBJ2-7, reads DTGVSQNPRHKITKRGQNVTFRCDPISEHNRLYWYRQTLGQGPEFLTYFQNEAQLEKSRLLSDRFSAERPKGSFSTLEIQRTEQGDSAMYLCASSPTGSEGYEQYFGPGTRLTVT.

This clonotype was seen at least ten times. V usage is TRBV12-3 or TRBV12-4 and J usage is TRBJ1-1, with D hard to call. The CDR3 extends over 14 amino acids. Trimming stripped 6 bases from V and 1 base from J, with 12 bases between. CDR3 residues: CASSPLRGNTEAFF. As DNA, the CDR3 is TGTGCCAGCAGCCCCTTGAGAGGGAACACTGAAGCTTTCTTT.

The table lists this clonotype with many counts. The chain's CDR3 is CASRRSREGYSYEQYF. The CDR3 region has the DNA TGTGCCAGCAGACGTTCGAGGGAGGGATACTCCTACGAGCAGTACTTC. This chain uses TRBV27 with TRBJ2-7, with 7 bases matching TRBD2. CDR3 length: 16 residues. The V segment lost 6 bases and the J segment 0 bases; nucleotides outside the gene matches: 11. Germline-derived CDR1 and CDR2 are MNHEY and SMNVEV (reference sequence).

This clonotype was observed many times. The genes are TRBV27 and TRBJ2-5, with 11 bases aligning to TRBD2. Germline CDR1 MNHEY, CDR2 SMNVEV (reference sequence). V lost 5 bases to trimming and J lost 4 bases; unmatched junction nucleotides: 12. The CDR3 runs 17 residues. CDR3 loop: CASSPGASGGPPETQYF. CDR3 bases: TGTGCCAGCAGTCCTGGGGCTAGCGGGGGGCCCCCAGAGACCCAGTACTTC.

The table lists this clonotype with many counts. The rearrangement joins TRBV5-1 to TRBJ2-5; 8 positions match TRBD1. V gave up 5 bases and J gave up 2 bases; unmatched junction bases: 2. The germline V gene encodes CDR1 SGHRS and CDR2 YFSETQ. The CDR3 is 13 amino acids. The CDR3 sequence is CASRRTGQETQYF. Here the CDR3 DNA reads TGCGCCAGCAGGCGGACAGGGCAAGAGACCCAGTACTTC.

The chain is built from TRBV12-3 or TRBV12-4 and TRBJ2-2; 8 positions match TRBD2. The CDR3 is 14 amino acids. V lost 5 bases to trimming and J lost 4 bases; unmatched junction nucleotides: 3. The DNA for the CDR3 is TGTGCCAGCAGTCGGGGGGGCCGCACCGGGGAGCTGTTTTTT. This gives the protein CASSRGGRTGELFF.

At least ten counts were recorded for this clonotype. The chain joins TRBV12-3 or TRBV12-4 to TRBJ1-1; D may be TRBD1 (5 bases). Trimming took 4 bases from V and 6 from J, leaving 15 bases between them. CDR3 size: 14 residues. CDR3 residues: CASSSPGRGAEAFF. As DNA, the CDR3 is TGTGCCAGCAGTTCTCCAGGGCGAGGGGCTGAAGCTTTCTTT.

On this clonotype: This may arise from a read error, as a much more abundant clone is one base away. The CDR3 nucleotides read TGTGCCAGCGGCCAAGGTTGGACGGAAACCACCTACGAGCAGTACTTC. This translates into CASGQGWTETTYEQYF. This chain connects TRBV3-1 to TRBJ2-7; D unresolved. Germline V gives CDR1 LGHDT, CDR2 YNNKEL (reference sequence). CDR3 length: 16 amino acids.

Ten or more counts support this clonotype. This sequence joins TRBV20-1 and TRBJ1-6; no clear D. This CDR3 contains 16 residues. The V and J ends lost 0 bases and 0 bases respectively, with 9 bases between them. Germline CDR1 DFQATT, CDR2 SNEGSKA (reference sequence). In DNA form, the CDR3 reads TGCAGTGCTAGAGATCAGTTTAGCTCCTATAATTCACCCCTCCACTTT. As protein: CSARDQFSSYNSPLHF.

This clonotype was seen only a few times. The chain has TRBV11-3 and TRBJ2-7; D gene unclear. Germline V gives CDR1 SGHNT, CDR2 YENEEA. This CDR3 comprises 15 residues. V gave up 1 base and J gave up 2 bases, with 12 bases separating them. The DNA for the CDR3 is TGTGCCAGCAGCTTAGGTGTGGACCTTACCTACGAGCAGTACTTC. Protein product: CASSLGVDLTYEQYF.

In its sample, this clonotype was seen many times. The chain combines TRBV13 with TRBJ2-5; possible D gene TRBD2, 6 bases. The CDR3 is made up of 12 amino acids. V gave up 8 bases and J gave up 3 bases, with 10 bases separating them. From germline, CDR1 is PRHDT and CDR2 FYEKMQ (reference sequence). This CDR3 is CASGGAKETQYF. In DNA, the CDR3 is TGTGCCAGCGGCGGGGCAAAAGAGACCCAGTACTTC.

There are many counts of this clonotype. The chain uses TRBV29-1 and TRBJ1-3; D uncertain. This CDR3 has 12 residues. In germline, CDR1 is SQVTM, CDR2 ANQGSEA. The V end lost 4 bases, the J end lost 3 bases, and 7 bases lay between the germline ends. CDR3 nucleotides: TGCAGCGTTGTCAACGGTGGAAACACCATATATTTT. This gives the protein CSVVNGGNTIYF.

This clonotype was counted many times. The chain joins TRBV7-2 to TRBJ1-6; D call uncertain. V lost 4 bases and J lost 8, with 15 bases in between. This CDR3 has 15 amino acids. Germline V gene lookup returns CDR1 SGHTA and CDR2 FQGNSA. The chain's CDR3 is CASSSRVGLDSPLHF. As DNA, the CDR3 is TGTGCCAGCAGCTCGAGGGTGGGCTTGGATTCACCCCTCCACTTT.

This clonotype was seen many times. J is TRBJ1-3 and V is TRBV12-3 or TRBV12-4, with a weak D call TRBD1 (6 bases). Trimming took off 5 bases at V and 3 bases at J, with 8 bases between the two ends. The CDR3 is 13 residues long. CDR3 nucleotide sequence: TGTGCCAGCAGTGACAGGCTTGGAAACACCATATATTTT. Its translation is CASSDRLGNTIYF.

The table lists this clonotype with many counts. This chain joins TRBV6-1 and TRBJ2-7; 9 bases fit TRBD1. This CDR3 comprises 15 residues. Germline V gene lookup returns CDR1 MNHNS and CDR2 SASEGT. Trimming at V came to 7 bases and at J to 3 bases, leaving 10 bases not matched to a gene. The CDR3 DNA follows: TGTGCCAGCACCCTCAAATCGACAGGGGGCTACGAGCAGTACTTC. Protein product: CASTLKSTGGYEQYF.

This clonotype was seen ten or more times. The chain employs TRBV19 and TRBJ1-5, with 7 nucleotides matching TRBD1. The CDR3 is made up of 18 amino acids. Per germline, CDR1 LNHDA and CDR2 SQIVND (reference sequence). Unmatched junction bases numbered 11, after V lost 3 bases and J lost 0 bases. Written as DNA, the CDR3 is TGTGCCAGTAGTATGTTCAGGGGGACCGAAAGTAGCAATCAGCCCCAGCATTTT. This encodes CASSMFRGTESSNQPQHF. The complete variable domain, with remaining parts taken from reference TRBV19 and TRBJ1-5, reads DGGITQSPKYLFRKEGQNVTLSCEQNLNHDAMYWYRQDPGQGLRLIYYSQIVNDFQKGDIAEGYSVSREKKESFPLTVTSAQKNPTAFYLCASSMFRGTESSNQPQHFGDGTRLSIL.

The V call is TRBV20-1, the J call TRBJ2-7; the match to TRBD2 covers 8 bases. The CDR3 runs to 14 residues. Germline V gives CDR1 DFQATT, CDR2 SNEGSKA (reference sequence). Trimming at V came to 6 bases and at J to 2 bases, leaving 9 bases not matched to a gene. CDR3 amino acids: CSARPSGWAYEQYF. CDR3 sequence (DNA): TGCAGTGCCAGGCCTAGCGGGTGGGCCTACGAGCAGTACTTC.

This clonotype was seen at least ten times. This CDR3 reads CASSVGYTEAFF. The CDR3 DNA reads TGTGCCAGCAGTGTAGGGTACACTGAAGCTTTCTTT. V and J are TRBV6-1 and TRBJ1-1; no reliable D call. Germline CDR1 MNHNS, CDR2 SASEGT. The CDR3 extends over 12 amino acids. V was trimmed by 4 bases and J by 3 bases, leaving 6 bases between them.

This rearrangement joins TRBV20-1 to TRBJ2-3; 14 bases line up with TRBD2. The germline gives CDR1 DFQATT, CDR2 SNEGSKA (reference sequence). This CDR3 has 15 residues. V was pared by 5 bases and J by 5 bases, with 6 bases of the junction left unmatched. The CDR3 sequence: CSAEGLAGELDTQYF. For the CDR3, the DNA is TGCAGTGCTGAGGGACTAGCGGGAGAATTAGATACGCAGTATTTT.

V and J are TRBV6-1 and TRBJ2-3; D call uncertain. CDR1 MNHNS and CDR2 SASEGT come from the germline V gene. The length of the CDR3 is 15 residues. V shed 6 bases and J shed 1 base, with 14 bases lying between them. The CDR3 loop is CASREQYWGTDTQYF. In DNA form, the CDR3 reads TGTGCCAGCAGGGAACAGTACTGGGGCACAGATACGCAGTATTTT.

This clonotype was observed many times. The rearrangement uses TRBV10-3 and TRBJ1-1; 9 nucleotides agree with TRBD1. CDR1 is ENHRY, CDR2 SYGVKD, per germline. V lost 6 bases, J lost 6 bases, and 5 bases stayed unmatched. The CDR3 has 13 residues. CDR3 protein: CAIRRDREAEAFF. The CDR3 DNA reads as TGTGCCATCAGAAGGGACAGGGAGGCTGAAGCTTTCTTT.

This clonotype was seen many times. The chain links TRBV29-1 to TRBJ2-5; no clear D. Trimming removed 4 bases at V and 3 bases at J, with 12 bases between. The CDR3 length is 13 residues. Germline V gives CDR1 SQVTM, CDR2 ANQGSEA. As DNA, the CDR3 is TGCAGCGTTGCCGGTAACCGGAAAGAGACCCAGTACTTC. Translation: CSVAGNRKETQYF.